A selection of T cell receptor beta chains follows, all from one sample in a study of radiation and T cells in renal cell carcinoma. TCRdb's table, derived via immunoSEQ multiplex PCR, lists solely in-frame clones and lacks some. Of roughly 160,000 clones detected, roughly 90% appear once; the ten largest clones hold around 11%. The sample in question was blood, obtained from a patient whose treatment included radiotherapy and nephrectomy. The receptors here all came from a woman aged 45-65 years with renal cell carcinoma. CDR3s include the opening cysteine and the closing phenylalanine or tryptophan. The order of the fields is D gene, J gene, V gene, clone size, CDR3 protein, CDR3 DNA. The D gene is left open where the match is weak. Expanded clones get a size class; other rows say once, few or many, or leave the size out.

D gene: NA
J gene: TRBJ2-7
V gene: TRBV5-5
clone size: NA
CDR3 protein: CASRPDTYEQYF
CDR3 DNA: TGTGCCAGCAGACCAGACACGTACGAGCAGTACTTC

D gene: NA
J gene: TRBJ2-7
V gene: TRBV6-5
clone size: NA
CDR3 protein: CASSSGSTYEQYF
CDR3 DNA: TGTGCCAGCAGTTCGGGGTCGACCTACGAGCAGTACTTC

D gene: TRBD2
J gene: TRBJ2-3
V gene: TRBV5-1
clone size: NA
CDR3 protein: CASSSTRGGQTDTQYF
CDR3 DNA: TGCGCCAGCAGCTCAACTCGGGGGGGCCAAACAGATACGCAGTATTTT

D gene: NA
J gene: TRBJ1-4
V gene: TRBV4-2
clone size: NA
CDR3 protein: CASSQDATNEKLFF
CDR3 DNA: TGTGCCAGCAGCCAAGATGCAACTAATGAAAAACTGTTTTTT

D gene: NA
J gene: TRBJ1-6
V gene: TRBV6-4
clone size: NA
CDR3 protein: CASSDSFGNNSPLHF
CDR3 DNA: TGTGCCAGCAGTGACTCGTTCGGTAATAATTCACCCCTCCACTTT

D gene: NA
J gene: TRBJ1-3
V gene: TRBV2
clone size: once
CDR3 protein: CASSPRQILHSGNTIYF
CDR3 DNA: TGTGCCAGCAGTCCCCGACAGATACTACACTCTGGAAACACCATATATTTT

D gene: TRBD1
J gene: TRBJ2-1
V gene: TRBV5-1
clone size: NA
CDR3 protein: CASSIRDREREQFF
CDR3 DNA: TGCGCCAGCAGCATCCGGGACAGGGAGCGTGAGCAGTTCTTC

D gene: NA
J gene: TRBJ1-1
V gene: TRBV7-2
clone size: NA
CDR3 protein: CASSSQKLGMGNTEAFF
CDR3 DNA: TGTGCCAGCAGCTCCCAAAAACTCGGGATGGGGAACACTGAAGCTTTCTTT

D gene: NA
J gene: TRBJ1-5
V gene: TRBV4-1
clone size: NA
CDR3 protein: CASSPEGSVYSNQPQHF
CDR3 DNA: TGCGCCAGCAGCCCCGAGGGAAGTGTATATAGCAATCAGCCCCAGCATTTT

D gene: NA
J gene: TRBJ2-7
V gene: TRBV5-5
clone size: NA
CDR3 protein: CASSLRWGPEQYF
CDR3 DNA: TGTGCCAGCAGCTTGAGGTGGGGGCCCGAGCAGTACTTC

D gene: NA
J gene: TRBJ1-2
V gene: TRBV7-2
clone size: once
CDR3 protein: CASSSPGGGYTF
CDR3 DNA: TGTGCCAGCAGCTCCCCGGGTGGTGGCTACACCTTC

D gene: NA
J gene: TRBJ2-5
V gene: TRBV18
clone size: NA
CDR3 protein: CASSPSLGETQYF
CDR3 DNA: TGTGCCAGCTCACCATCGTTAGGGGAGACCCAGTACTTC

D gene: NA
J gene: TRBJ2-1
V gene: TRBV4-2
clone size: NA
CDR3 protein: CASSQEGGNEQFF
CDR3 DNA: TGTGCCAGCAGCCAAGAAGGGGGAAATGAGCAGTTCTTC

D gene: NA
J gene: TRBJ1-4
V gene: TRBV15
clone size: NA
CDR3 protein: CATSRDLSEKLFF
CDR3 DNA: TGTGCCACCAGCAGAGATTTGAGTGAAAAACTGTTTTTT

D gene: TRBD1
J gene: TRBJ1-3
V gene: TRBV12-5
clone size: NA
CDR3 protein: CASVRTGGSGNTIYF
CDR3 DNA: TGTGCTAGTGTACGCACAGGGGGCTCTGGAAACACCATATATTTT

D gene: NA
J gene: TRBJ2-2
V gene: TRBV7-7
clone size: NA
CDR3 protein: CASSLQTANTGELFF
CDR3 DNA: TGTGCTAGCAGCTTGCAGACCGCGAACACCGGGGAGCTGTTTTTT

D gene: NA
J gene: TRBJ1-2
V gene: TRBV4-1
clone size: NA
CDR3 protein: CASSDTVKVRGYTF
CDR3 DNA: TGCGCCAGCAGCGACACCGTCAAGGTCCGTGGCTACACCTTC

D gene: TRBD2
J gene: TRBJ2-5
V gene: TRBV7-6
clone size: NA
CDR3 protein: CASSYMSGETQETQYF
CDR3 DNA: TGTGCCAGCAGCTATATGAGCGGGGAGACACAAGAGACCCAGTACTTC

D gene: TRBD1
J gene: TRBJ1-5
V gene: TRBV29-1
clone size: NA
CDR3 protein: CSVLYSGTGTLSNQPQHF
CDR3 DNA: TGCAGCGTCTTATATTCCGGGACAGGGACACTAAGCAATCAGCCCCAGCATTTT

D gene: TRBD2
J gene: TRBJ2-7
V gene: TRBV7-2
clone size: once
CDR3 protein: CASTNAGLAADEQYF
CDR3 DNA: TGTGCCAGCACCAACGCCGGACTAGCGGCAGACGAGCAGTACTTC

D gene: NA
J gene: TRBJ1-3
V gene: TRBV6-1
clone size: NA
CDR3 protein: CASGVNPKGNTIYF
CDR3 DNA: TGTGCCAGCGGGGTGAATCCGAAAGGAAACACCATATATTTT

D gene: NA
J gene: TRBJ2-7
V gene: TRBV7-9
clone size: NA
CDR3 protein: CASSLGVAYEQYF
CDR3 DNA: TGTGCCAGCAGCCTGGGGGTTGCCTACGAGCAGTACTTC

D gene: TRBD1
J gene: TRBJ1-1
V gene: TRBV7-9
clone size: NA
CDR3 protein: CASSFRQGGNTEAFF
CDR3 DNA: TGTGCCAGCAGCTTTCGACAGGGGGGGAACACTGAAGCTTTCTTT

D gene: NA
J gene: TRBJ1-4
V gene: TRBV5-1
clone size: NA
CDR3 protein: CASSQSGEKLFF
CDR3 DNA: TGCGCCAGCAGCCAGAGCGGTGAAAAACTGTTTTTT

D gene: NA
J gene: TRBJ1-5
V gene: TRBV6-5
clone size: once
CDR3 protein: CASSYSREAGNQPQHF
CDR3 DNA: TGTGCCAGCAGTTACTCGCGAGAGGCCGGCAATCAGCCCCAGCATTTT

D gene: TRBD2
J gene: TRBJ2-1
V gene: TRBV7-3
clone size: NA
CDR3 protein: CASSLSSGANNEQFF
CDR3 DNA: TGTGCCAGCAGCTTATCTAGCGGGGCGAACAATGAGCAGTTCTTC

D gene: TRBD1
J gene: TRBJ2-5
V gene: TRBV6-5
clone size: NA
CDR3 protein: CASSVDRGATQYF
CDR3 DNA: TGTGCCAGCAGCGTGGACAGGGGTGCGACCCAGTACTTC

D gene: NA
J gene: TRBJ2-1
V gene: TRBV29-1
clone size: NA
CDR3 protein: CSVELLGVRNEQFF
CDR3 DNA: TGCAGCGTTGAACTACTGGGGGTACGGAATGAGCAGTTCTTC

D gene: NA
J gene: TRBJ2-2
V gene: TRBV5-1
clone size: NA
CDR3 protein: CASVTQENTGELFF
CDR3 DNA: TGCGCCAGCGTCACCCAAGAGAACACCGGGGAGCTGTTTTTT

D gene: TRBD1
J gene: TRBJ1-3
V gene: TRBV23-1
clone size: NA
CDR3 protein: CASSHPRDSASSGNTIYF
CDR3 DNA: TGCGCCAGCAGTCACCCAAGGGACAGCGCGAGCTCTGGAAACACCATATATTTT

D gene: NA
J gene: TRBJ1-1
V gene: TRBV25-1
clone size: few
CDR3 protein: CASQAPGEGPNTEAFF
CDR3 DNA: TGTGCCAGCCAGGCTCCGGGTGAGGGACCGAACACTGAAGCTTTCTTT

D gene: NA
J gene: TRBJ1-4
V gene: TRBV14
clone size: NA
CDR3 protein: CASSQDPGTPNNEKLFF
CDR3 DNA: TGTGCCAGCAGCCAAGACCCCGGGACACCCAACAATGAAAAACTGTTTTTT

D gene: NA
J gene: TRBJ1-1
V gene: TRBV10-1
clone size: NA
CDR3 protein: CASSGQGFPNLNTEAFF
CDR3 DNA: TGCGCCAGCAGTGGGCAGGGGTTCCCAAATCTGAACACTGAAGCTTTCTTT

D gene: NA
J gene: TRBJ1-2
V gene: TRBV4-1
clone size: NA
CDR3 protein: CASSPLGGGLGGYTF
CDR3 DNA: TGCGCCAGCAGCCCCCTCGGGGGGGGCCTTGGTGGCTACACCTTC

D gene: NA
J gene: TRBJ1-4
V gene: TRBV7-9
clone size: NA
CDR3 protein: CASSRIRDRNEKLFF
CDR3 DNA: TGTGCCAGCAGCAGAATCCGGGACCGAAATGAAAAACTGTTTTTT

D gene: NA
J gene: TRBJ1-5
V gene: TRBV4-3
clone size: NA
CDR3 protein: CASSQELRYSNQPQHF
CDR3 DNA: TGCGCCAGCAGCCAAGAATTGAGGTATAGCAATCAGCCCCAGCATTTT

D gene: NA
J gene: TRBJ2-7
V gene: TRBV4-1
clone size: NA
CDR3 protein: CASSQGEYSSYEQYF
CDR3 DNA: TGCGCCAGCAGCCAAGGAGAGTACTCCTCCTACGAGCAGTACTTC

D gene: TRBD1
J gene: TRBJ2-1
V gene: TRBV2
clone size: NA
CDR3 protein: CASSEEGDRNNEQFF
CDR3 DNA: TGTGCCAGCAGTGAAGAGGGGGACAGAAACAATGAGCAGTTCTTC

D gene: TRBD2
J gene: TRBJ2-7
V gene: TRBV19
clone size: NA
CDR3 protein: CASSRSPGLAGGASYEQYF
CDR3 DNA: TGTGCCAGTAGTAGATCACCGGGACTAGCGGGGGGTGCCTCCTACGAGCAGTACTTC

D gene: NA
J gene: TRBJ1-2
V gene: TRBV11-2
clone size: NA
CDR3 protein: CASSQGLGATGYGYTF
CDR3 DNA: TGTGCCAGCAGCCAGGGGCTAGGGGCGACTGGTTATGGCTACACCTTC

D gene: NA
J gene: TRBJ2-1
V gene: TRBV7-2
clone size: NA
CDR3 protein: CASSLGGDRGLDEQFF
CDR3 DNA: TGTGCCAGCAGCTTAGGCGGGGATAGGGGCCTTGATGAGCAGTTCTTC

D gene: TRBD1
J gene: TRBJ1-1
V gene: TRBV7-2
clone size: NA
CDR3 protein: CASSFTTGAGEAFF
CDR3 DNA: TGTGCCAGCAGCTTCACTACAGGGGCGGGTGAAGCTTTCTTT

D gene: TRBD1
J gene: TRBJ2-5
V gene: TRBV7-9
clone size: NA
CDR3 protein: CASSFLLGTEETQYF
CDR3 DNA: TGTGCCAGCAGCTTTTTACTCGGGACAGAAGAGACCCAGTACTTC

D gene: NA
J gene: TRBJ1-5
V gene: TRBV30
clone size: NA
CDR3 protein: CAWSVAGGNQPQHF
CDR3 DNA: TGTGCCTGGAGTGTAGCAGGGGGCAATCAGCCCCAGCATTTT

D gene: TRBD2
J gene: TRBJ2-3
V gene: TRBV6-1
clone size: NA
CDR3 protein: CASSEWLSGGDTQYF
CDR3 DNA: TGTGCCAGCAGTGAATGGCTGAGCGGGGGGGATACGCAGTATTTT

D gene: TRBD2
J gene: TRBJ2-5
V gene: TRBV5-4
clone size: NA
CDR3 protein: CASSLKTSGTSGETQYF
CDR3 DNA: TGTGCCAGCAGCTTAAAGACGTCAGGGACTAGCGGGGAGACCCAGTACTTC

D gene: NA
J gene: TRBJ1-5
V gene: TRBV5-5
clone size: NA
CDR3 protein: CASSLGYSREQPQHF
CDR3 DNA: TGTGCCAGCAGCTTGGGCTATTCTAGGGAACAGCCCCAGCATTTT

D gene: TRBD1
J gene: TRBJ1-3
V gene: TRBV5-1
clone size: NA
CDR3 protein: CASSTGTGYGNTIYF
CDR3 DNA: TGCGCCAGCAGCACTGGGACAGGGTATGGAAACACCATATATTTT

D gene: NA
J gene: TRBJ1-6
V gene: TRBV4-1
clone size: few
CDR3 protein: CASSQGYRNSPLHF
CDR3 DNA: TGCGCCAGCAGCCAAGGCTATAGGAATTCACCCCTCCACTTT

D gene: TRBD1
J gene: TRBJ2-7
V gene: TRBV9
clone size: NA
CDR3 protein: CASSVVDRGYEQYF
CDR3 DNA: TGTGCCAGCAGCGTTGTGGACAGGGGCTACGAGCAGTACTTC

D gene: NA
J gene: TRBJ2-7
V gene: TRBV29-1
clone size: once
CDR3 protein: CSVRGQAPLEQYF
CDR3 DNA: TGCAGCGTTAGGGGTCAGGCCCCACTCGAGCAGTACTTC

D gene: NA
J gene: TRBJ1-5
V gene: TRBV7-2
clone size: NA
CDR3 protein: CASSLEEDRPQHF
CDR3 DNA: TGTGCCAGCAGCTTGGAGGAGGATCGGCCCCAGCATTTT

D gene: NA
J gene: TRBJ1-2
V gene: TRBV9
clone size: NA
CDR3 protein: CASSAWGALGGYTF
CDR3 DNA: TGTGCCAGCAGCGCGTGGGGGGCCTTGGGTGGCTACACCTTC

D gene: NA
J gene: TRBJ2-2
V gene: TRBV4-3
clone size: NA
CDR3 protein: CASSQAQVGNTGELFF
CDR3 DNA: TGCGCCAGCAGCCAAGCACAGGTCGGGAACACCGGGGAGCTGTTTTTT